This T cell receptor (beta chain) comes out of a study of T cell responses to AZD1222 COVID-19 vaccine. Findings of the study overall: Sampled repertoires all dated from after the peak T cell response. Spike-specific TCR breadth and depth both grew after two AZD1222 doses. Females made up more of the donors, who were largely white British, and clonal diversity may have come out too low. Nearly half of spike-specific TCRs reportedly go after variant regions that carry no mutations.

Profiling relied on immunoSEQ multiplex PCR, and the TCRdb table lists in-frame clones only, not all of them. The sample consists of about 100,000 clones, just under 90% of them appearing once. The CDR3 length is 16 residues. V dropped 2 bases and J dropped 0 bases, with 12 bases sitting between them. Germline V gene data show CDR1 as SGHDT and CDR2 as YYEEEE. Turning to this clone: Its antigen is currently unknown.

The sequence was obtained from an adult in good health. Source: peripheral blood, taken on day 0 of AZD1222 vaccination. The chain joins TRBV5-6 to TRBJ1-5; no reliable D call. The CDR3 region has the DNA TGTGCCAGCAGCTTTGGACGGTACTATAGCAATCAGCCCCAGCATTTT. It is translated as CASSFGRYYSNQPQHF.